The present TCR beta chain was sequenced within a study of radiation and T cells in renal cell carcinoma (dated by TCRdb to the early 2020s). About the full investigation: Samples came from a clinical trial, in which primary renal cell carcinomas received 15 Gy stereotactic body radiation therapy followed by nephrectomy 4 weeks later. TCR beta sequencing covered 53 samples in total, comprising roughly 25 tumors and roughly 27 peripheral blood samples. Across all 53 samples, 4,016,671 unique CDR3 nucleotide sequences encoding 2 million to 3 million unique CDR3 amino acid sequences were identified. The paper's findings and limits, for the study overall: An increase in top tumor clonotypes in blood was observed from baseline to 2 weeks post-radiation, followed by contraction by 4 weeks, which was taken to suggest transient expansion of tumor-resident clones. Dynamics of the blood repertoire were not tracked past 4 weeks after treatment. Because no pretreatment tumor biopsies were available, whether clonotypes were present in the tumor at baseline could not be determined. With a single-armed trial design, the study had no way to address how radiation dose or scheduling affects the TCR repertoire.

On this clone: What this receptor recognizes is not known. Qualities for individual bases were not recorded, and no much larger clone is one base off.

Reading from cysteine to phenylalanine, the CDR3 counts 17 amino acids. The sequence is cut down to CDR3 DNA, 51 bases in frame from base 1. Cut back by 1 base and 0 bases, the V and J ends lie 12 bases apart. CDR1 and CDR2, per the germline V gene, are SGHVS and FNYEAQ. Sample time point, as interpreted from the label and publication: baseline pretreatment blood. The treatment or condition tag for this specimen amounts to: 15 Gy SBRT to primary tumor, nephrectomy 4 weeks later. To follow tumor-enriched clonotypes, peripheral blood was collected serially from radiation-treated patients at baseline and again at 2 weeks and 4 weeks after SBRT. Every patient had renal cell carcinoma of clear cell pathology. The QIAamp DNA Blood Mini Kit (Qiagen) was used to prepare genomic DNA for TCR sequencing. The analyses included only samples that passed all quality control checks. The immunoSEQ kit was used, according to the manufacturer's recommendations, to generate TCR beta libraries from genomic DNA. To prepare the libraries, a first multiplex PCR with proprietary primers was run, followed by a second PCR that added unique barcodes, and a bead cleanup was done after each round. Each sample batch included a kit-provided positive control reaction and a negative control reaction. The final libraries were assessed on an Agilent 4200 TapeStation D1000 ScreenTape, pooled by volume, and quantified by qPCR. An Illumina NextSeq500 fitted with a MidOutput 150-cycle cartridge performed the sequencing, running 156 Read1 cycles and 15 Index1 cycles with the kit's custom primers. The pooled library was loaded at approximately 1 pM, with an approximately 21% PhiX control spiked in. Per the authors' processing: The vendor-processed data were analyzed in R, and a clonotype was defined as all T cells that share the same CDR3 nucleotide sequence. In the clone abundance analyses, frequencies were normalized to the 10,000 most abundant clones in each sample. Public T cell clones, averaging fewer than five per sample, were removed before analysis. An abundance difference of at least 32-fold between compartments was the criterion for calling clonotypes tumor-enriched or baseline blood-enriched. A beta-binomial differential abundance model was used to identify clonotypes that were expanded or contracted between blood time points. Tumor-blood repertoire similarity was measured with the Baroni-Urbani and Buser coefficient, and group comparisons used two-tailed Wilcoxon tests in R. Held by TCRdb, this immuneACCESS table contains in-frame sequences only and omits some clones. Under half of the omission traces to an unresolved V gene where checked; the cause of the rest is unknown. V and J calls and clone size are given by that table; D and trimming were obtained from the DNA. Recorded for this sample are 100,000 to 150,000 clones; about four fifths of them occurred a single time. Jointly, the top ten make up around 2.8% of the sample.

This material consisted of blood, taken from a patient whose treatment included radiotherapy and nephrectomy. The clonotype comes from a woman in her fifties or sixties with renal cell carcinoma. The sequence is built from TRBV7-6 and TRBJ1-4; the best D guess is TRBD1, with 5 bases matching. The CDR3 protein is CASSLERGVATNEKLFF. The sequenced DNA is TGTGCCAGCAGCTTAGAGAGGGGAGTTGCAACTAATGAAAAACTGTTTTTT.